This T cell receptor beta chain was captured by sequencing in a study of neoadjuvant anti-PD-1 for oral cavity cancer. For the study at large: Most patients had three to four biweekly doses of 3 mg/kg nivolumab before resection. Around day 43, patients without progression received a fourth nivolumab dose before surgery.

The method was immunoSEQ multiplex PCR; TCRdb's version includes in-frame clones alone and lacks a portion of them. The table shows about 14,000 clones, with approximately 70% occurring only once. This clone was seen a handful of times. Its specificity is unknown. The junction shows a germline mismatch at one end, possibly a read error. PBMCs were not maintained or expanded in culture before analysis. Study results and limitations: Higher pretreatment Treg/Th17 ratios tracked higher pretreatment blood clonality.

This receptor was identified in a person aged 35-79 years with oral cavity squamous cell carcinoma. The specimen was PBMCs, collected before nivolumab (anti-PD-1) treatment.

The CDR3 loop reads CASSWGQGTGELFF. CDR3 DNA sequence: TGTGCTAGCAGCTGGGGACAGGGCACCGGGGAGCTGTTTTTT. V gene TRBV7-7 combines with J gene TRBJ2-2, with 9 bases that match TRBD1. The germline V gene has CDR1 SSHAT and CDR2 FNYEAQ (reference sequence). This CDR3 comprises 14 residues.